A single sample gave rise to the 11 T cell receptor beta chains below, sequenced in a study of CXCR3-negative and CXCR3-positive naive CD8 T cells. These receptors have no identified antigens. The libraries of TRB cDNA were constructed through 5' RACE using UMI labels. TCRdb reprocessed the 5' RACE reads and stores each CDR3 protein as one record, lacking DNA. The sample is made up of 100,000 or so distinct CDR3 sequences, and the top ten hold 0.35% to 0.4% of it. Study-wide results and limits: The TRB CDR3s that CXCR3-positive naive cells carried were more hydrophobic than those of CXCR3-negative naive cells.

The sequenced sample was naive CXCR3+ CD8+ T cells from blood. Subset described: CD45RO-CCR7+CD27+CD95- naive CD8+ T cells expressing CXCR3 (TNR3+). These receptors came from a human donor in good health. Some clones in this sample may be carry-over from other donors' samples.

V and J are TRBV29-1 and TRBJ2-1. Germline values: CDR1 SQVTM, CDR2 ANQGSEA. The CDR3 has 11 amino acids. This CDR3 is CSAQEANEQFF.

The gene calls are TRBV4-2 and TRBJ1-5; TCRdb picks TRBD1, but there is no DNA to check that call. CDR1 LGHNA and CDR2 YNFKEQ come from the germline V gene. The CDR3 has 15 residues. The CDR3: CASSHGTGENQPQHF.

The chain employs TRBV12-3 or TRBV12-4 and TRBJ1-5. The CDR3 is made up of 12 amino acids. The CDR3 loop reads CASSFGVEPQHF.

V and J are TRBV28 and TRBJ1-1; checking the TCRdb D call of TRBD1 is not possible without DNA. Germline loops: CDR1 MDHEN, CDR2 SYDVKM. The CDR3 contains 13 residues. The CDR3 sequence is CASRGVGVTEAFF.

This chain connects TRBV7-9 to TRBJ2-7; TCRdb gives TRBD2 as the D gene, but with no DNA this cannot be confirmed. Looked up from germline, CDR1 is SEHNR and CDR2 is FQNEAQ (reference sequence). The CDR3 is made up of 16 amino acids. CDR3: CASSPPLAGETYEQYF.

This chain joins TRBV7-9 and TRBJ2-3; absent DNA, TCRdb's TRBD2 call cannot be checked. The V gene's germline CDR1 is SEHNR and CDR2 FQNEAQ (reference sequence). This CDR3 has 14 residues. The chain's CDR3 is CASSLRRDEDTQYF.

The chain is built from TRBV4-1 and TRBJ2-5; with no DNA, the TCRdb D assignment of TRBD2 cannot be verified. Germline V gene sequence: CDR1 MGHRA, CDR2 YSYEKL. The CDR3 contains 16 residues. The CDR3 sequence: CASSQDPGTLQETQYF.

The rearrangement joins TRBV11-2 to TRBJ1-2; TCRdb calls TRBD1, which cannot be checked without DNA. CDR1 and CDR2 from the germline V gene are SGHAT and FQNNGV. There are 12 residues in the CDR3. CDR3 residues: CASSSTVYGYTF.

CDR3 residues: CASSLGQAVGSDEQFF. J is TRBJ2-1 and V is TRBV6-5; the D call from TCRdb, TRBD1, cannot be confirmed without DNA. The germline gives CDR1 MNHEY, CDR2 SVGAGI. This CDR3 contains 16 residues.

This chain joins TRBV28 and TRBJ2-7; TCRdb gives TRBD1 as the D gene, but with no DNA this cannot be confirmed. This CDR3 has 15 residues. The germline V gene encodes CDR1 MDHEN and CDR2 SYDVKM. CDR3 amino acids: CASGPVQQGKDEQYF.

V usage is TRBV12-3 or TRBV12-4 and J usage is TRBJ2-2; the TCRdb call, TRBD2, lacks DNA for checking. The CDR3 loop spans 12 amino acids. The CDR3 here is CASGSLGGELFF.